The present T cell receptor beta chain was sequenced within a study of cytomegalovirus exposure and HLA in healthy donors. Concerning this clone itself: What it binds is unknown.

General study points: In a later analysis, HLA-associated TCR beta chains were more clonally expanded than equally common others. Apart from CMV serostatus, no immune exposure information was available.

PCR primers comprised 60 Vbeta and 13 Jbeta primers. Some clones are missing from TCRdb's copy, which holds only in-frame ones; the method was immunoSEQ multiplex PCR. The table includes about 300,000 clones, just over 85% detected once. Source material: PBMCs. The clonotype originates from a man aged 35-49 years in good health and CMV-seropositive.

CDR3 protein: CASRRATGTGGLWGNQPQHF. The CDR3 DNA reads TGTGCCAGTAGGCGTGCCACCGGGACAGGGGGCCTTTGGGGCAATCAGCCCCAGCATTTT. This chain links TRBV19 with TRBJ1-5; 12 nucleotides agree with TRBD1. Germline loops: CDR1 LNHDA, CDR2 SQIVND (reference sequence). This CDR3 region has 20 residues. V shed 6 bases, J shed 2 bases, and the junction held 17 bases outside the gene matches.